This TCR beta chain emerged from a study of read filtering for tumor transcriptome and immune sequencing. Looking at the study overall: After DNase treatment, RNA was made into whole-transcriptome libraries.

The CDR3 covers 15 residues. The J segment lost 5 bases and the V segment lost 5 bases, leaving 11 bases of the junction unmatched. Per germline, CDR1 DFQATT and CDR2 SNEGSKA (reference sequence). Sampling of bone marrow took place during active disease in every patient. This library used about 400 ng RNA and molecular barcoded adaptors spanning alpha/delta and beta/gamma chains. TCRdb reprocessed the reads with MiXCR, giving one entry per CDR3 protein. Of around 31,000 distinct CDR3 sequences listed, approximately 17% are singletons. The table lists this clonotype with many counts. Specimen: a population of CD138-negative cells sorted from bone marrow. V and J are TRBV20-1 and TRBJ2-1; 8 nucleotides line up with TRBD2. The receptor comes from a donor at least 40 years old with multiple myeloma. CDR3 residues: CSAGSGADLNNEQFF. The CDR3 DNA reads TGCAGTGCTGGTAGCGGGGCGGATTTAAACAATGAGCAGTTCTTC.